This T cell receptor beta chain was observed in a study of CD8 T cells in ankylosing spondylitis. In making TCR beta libraries, quantitative 5'-RACE with molecular barcodes was used. TCRdb fed the 5' RACE reads into MiXCR, producing one record per CDR3 protein. The sample has 200,000 to 300,000 distinct CDR3 sequences; 8% to 9% are singletons. This clonotype was counted at least ten times. Its target is unknown. Study-wide results and caveats: CD8+ disease-linked clones were present at relatively low frequencies in blood. Matched ankylosing spondylitis synovial fluid reportedly contained a significantly enriched population of disease-linked clones. A motif in TCR beta, a set of under 10 highly homologous variants, appeared characteristic of ankylosing spondylitis blood.

CDR1 and CDR2 from the germline V gene are SGDLS and YYNGEE. V shed 4 bases and J shed 10 bases, with 12 bases lying between them. This CDR3 spans 12 amino acids. Sequenced input: blood, either unsorted or a sorted T cell fraction (not recorded which). J is TRBJ2-1 and V is TRBV9, with D possibly being TRBD1 or TRBD2 (7 bases each). The origin of this receptor is a female donor with ankylosing spondylitis or in good health (not recorded which). The CDR3 region has the DNA TGTGCCAGCAGCCCCAGGGGGGGCGAGCAGTTCTTC. Its protein product is CASSPRGGEQFF.